These 13 T cell receptor beta chains were all obtained from the same sample, sequenced in a study of blood T cell repertoires in COVID-19. Profiling relied on immunoSEQ multiplex PCR, and the TCRdb table lists in-frame clones only, not all of them. The sample lists about 240,000 clones, approximately 85% occurring once. Sequencing was carried out using peripheral blood. These receptors came from a woman aged 55-69 years with active or convalescent COVID-19.

CDR3 nucleotide sequence: TGTGCCAGCAGTCCTCAGAGACAGTCATACACTGAAGCTTTCTTT. Residues: CASSPQRQSYTEAFF. The chain uses TRBV27 and TRBJ1-1, with D maybe TRBD1 (5 bases). Germline V gene lookup returns CDR1 MNHEY and CDR2 SMNVEV (reference sequence). The CDR3 extends over 15 amino acids. V was shortened by 5 bases and J by 3 bases, with 16 bases between the two germline ends.

This clone has just one count. The CDR3 DNA reads as TGTGCCAGCAACCCAGGGGGACAGGGCAGAGATACGCAGTATTTT. It encodes CASNPGGQGRDTQYF. The V call is TRBV6-5, the J call TRBJ2-3, with 9 bases identical to TRBD1. The junction had 10 bases not matched to a gene; V was cut back by 7 bases and J by 5 bases. Germline CDR1 and CDR2: MNHEY and SVGAGI. This CDR3 has 15 amino acids.

The chain couples TRBV18 to TRBJ2-6; D gene unclear. Trimming removed 2 bases at V and 2 bases at J, with 10 bases between. The germline V gene encodes CDR1 KGHSH and CDR2 LQKENI. CDR3 length equals 16 residues. This chain's CDR3 is CASSPNSVPGANVLTF. CDR3 coding DNA: TGTGCCAGCTCACCAAACAGTGTCCCTGGGGCCAACGTCCTGACTTTC. The whole variable domain, filled in from reference TRBV18 and TRBJ2-6, reads NAGVMQNPRHLVRRRGQEARLRCSPMKGHSHVYWYRQLPEEGLKFMVYLQKENIIDESGMPKERFSAEFPKEGPSILRIQQVVRGDSAAYFCASSPNSVPGANVLTFGAGSRLTVL.

This clone showed up just a few times. The chain links TRBV19 to TRBJ1-2, with TRBD1 matching 7 bases. This CDR3 has 15 residues. Germline V gene lookup returns CDR1 LNHDA and CDR2 SQIVND (reference sequence). V was pared by 3 bases and J by 4 bases, with 8 bases of the junction left unmatched. CDR3 protein: CASSIPRQGGYGYTF. The DNA of the CDR3 is TGTGCCAGTAGTATCCCTCGACAGGGAGGCTATGGCTACACCTTC.

This clone was found once. The chain carries TRBV7-6 and TRBJ1-6; no reliable D call. Trimming took off 0 bases at V and 10 bases at J, with 10 bases between the two ends. Germline V lookup: CDR1 SGHVS, CDR2 FNYEAQ. There are 14 residues in the CDR3. The CDR3 loop reads CASSLAQVASPLHF. The CDR3 DNA reads as TGTGCCAGCAGCTTAGCGCAGGTCGCGTCACCCCTCCACTTT.

The chain has TRBV7-9 and TRBJ1-6; 9 positions match TRBD1. V shed 2 bases, J shed 7 bases, and the junction held 3 bases outside the gene matches. The CDR3 consists of 15 residues. CDR1 and CDR2 from the germline V gene are SEHNR and FQNEAQ (reference sequence). The CDR3 bases are TGTGCCAGCAGCTTACCGACAGGGGGGAATTCACCCCTCCACTTT. Its translation: CASSLPTGGNSPLHF.

This chain uses TRBV9 with TRBJ2-3; 12 bases map to TRBD2. The CDR3 sequence is 19 residues long. The germline V gene encodes CDR1 SGDLS and CDR2 YYNGEE. With 4 bases clipped from V and 1 base from J, the junction kept 13 bases outside the gene matches. DNA of the CDR3: TGTGCCAGCAGCACCCACAGGACTAGCGGGGACTATCGCACAGATACGCAGTATTTT. Its translation: CASSTHRTSGDYRTDTQYF.

The V call is TRBV27, the J call TRBJ1-2, with no clear D. The CDR3 is 15 amino acids. Germline loops: CDR1 MNHEY, CDR2 SMNVEV (reference sequence). The V and J ends lost 3 bases and 2 bases respectively, with 13 bases between them. The CDR3 is CASSFFNTVNYGYTF. The CDR3 nucleotides are TGTGCCAGCAGTTTCTTCAACACAGTCAACTATGGCTACACCTTC.

The rearrangement uses TRBV27 and TRBJ1-6, with 7 bases aligning to TRBD1. In germline, CDR1 is MNHEY, CDR2 SMNVEV (reference sequence). V lost 7 bases, J lost 5 bases, and 8 bases stayed unmatched. The CDR3 spans 15 residues. The CDR3 region has the DNA TGTGCCAGCACCCTATCGACAGGGCATAATTCACCCCTCCACTTT. The encoded protein is CASTLSTGHNSPLHF.

In its sample, this clone was seen a few times. The rearrangement joins TRBV7-2 to TRBJ1-3; possible D gene TRBD1, 5 bases. CDR1 and CDR2 from the germline V gene are SGHTA and FQGNSA. Trimming removed 5 bases from V and 0 bases from J, with 8 bases in between. The CDR3 has 14 residues. CDR3 nucleotide sequence: TGTGCCAGCAGCCGCGACAGCTCTGGAAACACCATATATTTT. Its protein is CASSRDSSGNTIYF.

This chain links TRBV7-9 with TRBJ1-4, with D maybe TRBD1 (6 bases). CDR1 SEHNR and CDR2 FQNEAQ come from the germline V gene (reference sequence). The length of the CDR3 is 17 residues. Between the trimmed V and J ends, which lost 3 bases and 8 bases, there was a span of 22 bases. In nucleotides, the CDR3 is TGTGCCAGCAGCTTCGTCCCGGGACACGAAACCCTAGAAAAACTGTTTTTT. It codes for CASSFVPGHETLEKLFF.

As to this clone: This specimen includes other DNA sequences encoding the same CDR3. The V gene is TRBV4-1, the J gene TRBJ2-1, with 8 bases lining up with TRBD2. The CDR3 sequence is 16 residues long. The trim removed 0 bases at V and 4 bases at J, leaving 5 bases unmatched. Germline lookup yields CDR1 MGHRA and CDR2 YSYEKL. This chain's CDR3 is CASSQDPSGPYNEQFF. As DNA, the CDR3 is TGCGCCAGCAGCCAAGACCCTAGCGGGCCTTACAATGAGCAGTTCTTC.

CDR3 in DNA: TGTGCTAGTGGTTTGACTGAAGAGACCCAGTACTTC. Translation: CASGLTEETQYF. The chain uses TRBV12-5 and TRBJ2-5; no firm D call. V was clipped by 2 bases and J by 3 bases, with 4 bases between them. Germline V gene data show CDR1 as LGHNT and CDR2 as FRNRAP. The length of the CDR3 is 12 residues.